A selection of T cell receptor beta chains follows, all from one sample in a study of T cells in narcolepsy. Assay used: immunoSEQ multiplex PCR; TCRdb lists only in-frame clones, some missing. The data show about 43,000 clones, about 87% seen once. Sequenced input: CD45RA- memory CD4+ T cells from PBMCs. These receptors all come from a human donor with narcolepsy. CDR3s leave out the opening cysteine and the closing phenylalanine or tryptophan.

V gene: TRBV5-1
J gene: TRBJ2-1
CDR3 protein: ASSLGLAGGFNEQF

V gene: TRBV19
J gene: TRBJ1-1
CDR3 protein: ASSMRAPEAF

V gene: TRBV6-5
J gene: TRBJ2-1
CDR3 protein: ASRLSDRPNEQF

V gene: TRBV19
J gene: TRBJ1-1
CDR3 protein: ASGSQGATEAF

V gene: TRBV27
J gene: TRBJ2-3
CDR3 protein: ASSLKYGDTQY

V gene: TRBV6-6
J gene: TRBJ1-5
CDR3 protein: ASSSPGGFGNQPQH

V gene: TRBV5-4
J gene: TRBJ1-1
CDR3 protein: ASSFSVGATEAF

V gene: TRBV7-2
J gene: TRBJ2-7
CDR3 protein: ASSLGGASYEQY

V gene: TRBV10-3
J gene: .
CDR3 protein: AISRQVLGGYEQY

V gene: TRBV21-1
J gene: TRBJ2-5
CDR3 protein: ASKDETQY

V gene: TRBV30
J gene: TRBJ2-7
CDR3 protein: AWSGRQTTSSPKGRHEQY

V gene: TRBV2
J gene: TRBJ2-6
CDR3 protein: ASSPPGISGANVLT

V gene: TRBV2
J gene: TRBJ2-7
CDR3 protein: ASSEAKFSGSEQY

V gene: TRBV25-1
J gene: TRBJ1-6
CDR3 protein: ASSDPGSGHYNSPLH

V gene: TRBV7-2
J gene: TRBJ1-1
CDR3 protein: ASSLGGAATEAF

V gene: TRBV5-4
J gene: TRBJ2-7
CDR3 protein: ASSDGTSGRANEQY

V gene: TRBV30
J gene: TRBJ2-1
CDR3 protein: AWSVGANNEQF

V gene: TRBV7-9
J gene: TRBJ2-1
CDR3 protein: ASRKGAEFNEQF

V gene: TRBV5-6
J gene: TRBJ1-1
CDR3 protein: ASSLNRGLKAF

V gene: TRBV28
J gene: TRBJ2-7
CDR3 protein: ASEGDRSYEQY

V gene: TRBV29-1
J gene: TRBJ1-4
CDR3 protein: SGQTNEKLF

V gene: TRBV11-3
J gene: TRBJ1-2
CDR3 protein: ASSQGQGRGYT

V gene: TRBV7-8
J gene: TRBJ2-1
CDR3 protein: ASTSTLLAGGRIEQF

V gene: TRBV5-5
J gene: TRBJ1-2
CDR3 protein: ASSLQGVGYT

V gene: TRBV7-7
J gene: TRBJ2-2
CDR3 protein: ASSQTSGGATGELF

V gene: TRBV19
J gene: TRBJ1-5
CDR3 protein: ASSIPTGFNQPQH

V gene: TRBV6-1
J gene: TRBJ1-4
CDR3 protein: ASSGGTVPGNEKLF

V gene: TRBV11-1
J gene: TRBJ2-3
CDR3 protein: ASSHEFSDTQY

V gene: TRBV5-4
J gene: TRBJ2-2
CDR3 protein: ASSFLAGGFNGELF

V gene: TRBV11-1
J gene: TRBJ2-1
CDR3 protein: ASSLQANEQF

V gene: TRBV2
J gene: TRBJ2-5
CDR3 protein: ASGRRASGQETQY

V gene: TRBV5-8
J gene: TRBJ1-5
CDR3 protein: ASSRKDWVGNQPQH

V gene: TRBV5-1
J gene: TRBJ2-3
CDR3 protein: ASSPGGLTSTDTQY

V gene: TRBV7-9
J gene: TRBJ2-2
CDR3 protein: ASSSSNTGELF

V gene: TRBV7-2
J gene: TRBJ2-5
CDR3 protein: ASTQGLVGETQY

V gene: TRBV6-5
J gene: TRBJ2-1
CDR3 protein: ASSYGGSSYNEQF

V gene: TRBV7-2
J gene: TRBJ2-3
CDR3 protein: ASSSSRHRTDTQY

V gene: TRBV28
J gene: TRBJ1-2
CDR3 protein: ASSLRFSSWGANYGYT

V gene: TRBV27
J gene: TRBJ2-3
CDR3 protein: ASSSFGGITDTQY

V gene: TRBV6-6
J gene: TRBJ1-3
CDR3 protein: ASSFARDIGNTIY

V gene: TRBV19
J gene: TRBJ2-7
CDR3 protein: ASSYRDRGYEQY

V gene: TRBV6-5
J gene: TRBJ2-7
CDR3 protein: ASSPGTPSSYEQY